This T cell receptor beta chain was captured by sequencing in a study of cytomegalovirus exposure and HLA in healthy donors. The CDR3 contains 14 residues. V dropped 6 bases and J dropped 9; count of bases not matched to a gene: 9. Germline V gives CDR1 LNHDA, CDR2 SQIVND (reference sequence). PCR primers comprised 60 Vbeta and 13 Jbeta primers. Profiling relied on immunoSEQ multiplex PCR, and the TCRdb table lists in-frame clones only, not all of them. The repertoire holds approximately 170,000 clones, with approximately 81% as singletons. The source of this sequence is a young man in good health and CMV-seropositive. The material sequenced was PBMCs. V and J are TRBV19 and TRBJ2-2; 8 bases fit TRBD2. CDR3 in amino acids: CASSPGTRARELFF. The CDR3 DNA is TGTGCCAGTAGCCCCGGGACTAGGGCCCGGGAGCTGTTTTTT.